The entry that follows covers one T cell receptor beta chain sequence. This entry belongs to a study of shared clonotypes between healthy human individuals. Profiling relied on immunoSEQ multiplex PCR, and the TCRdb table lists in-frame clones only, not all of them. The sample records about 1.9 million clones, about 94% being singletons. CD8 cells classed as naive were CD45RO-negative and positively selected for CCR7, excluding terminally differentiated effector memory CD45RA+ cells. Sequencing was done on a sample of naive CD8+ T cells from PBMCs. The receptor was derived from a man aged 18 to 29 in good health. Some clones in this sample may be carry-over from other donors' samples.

The CDR3 bases are TGCGCCAGCAGCAGGGCGGGAGCCCGGGACGAGCAGTACTTC. This gives the protein CASSRAGARDEQYF. The chain uses TRBV5-1 and TRBJ2-7; TRBD2 matches at 7 bases. CDR3 length: 14 residues. Germline V gives CDR1 SGHRS, CDR2 YFSETQ. The ends lost 4 bases at V and 5 bases at J; junction bases unmatched: 9.